This T cell receptor beta chain was captured in a study of T cells after yellow fever vaccination. As for the study in general: Low-cell-number fractions were prepared with SMART-Seq v4 Ultra Low Input. Findings and caveats of the study: The CD4 compartment and the CD8 compartment contained a small share of clonotypes in common. Most clones from primary vaccination were detected again post-booster (96% CD4, 70% to 90% CD8). Researchers cautioned that FACS-sorted repertoires could harbor abundant clonotypes contaminating from the bulk population.

TCRdb passed the 5' RACE reads through MiXCR, listing each CDR3 protein once. Here the sample spans about 260,000 distinct CDR3 sequences, over 10% being singletons. Looked up from germline, CDR1 is SGHRS and CDR2 is YFSETQ. The CDR3 runs 14 residues. The V and J ends lost 0 bases and 7 bases, in that order; junction bases with no gene match: 2. In this sample, this clonotype turned up a few times. Its specificity is unknown. The J gene is TRBJ2-2, the V gene TRBV5-1, with 8 bases aligning to TRBD1. Sample: CD4+ T cells sorted from PBMCs, taken 45 days after the yellow fever booster vaccination. This TCR derives from a man aged 30 to 45 who received the YFV17D yellow fever vaccine. The CDR3 DNA follows: TGCGCCAGCAGCTTGGCGGGACAGGACGGGGAGCTGTTTTTT. It translates to CASSLAGQDGELFF.